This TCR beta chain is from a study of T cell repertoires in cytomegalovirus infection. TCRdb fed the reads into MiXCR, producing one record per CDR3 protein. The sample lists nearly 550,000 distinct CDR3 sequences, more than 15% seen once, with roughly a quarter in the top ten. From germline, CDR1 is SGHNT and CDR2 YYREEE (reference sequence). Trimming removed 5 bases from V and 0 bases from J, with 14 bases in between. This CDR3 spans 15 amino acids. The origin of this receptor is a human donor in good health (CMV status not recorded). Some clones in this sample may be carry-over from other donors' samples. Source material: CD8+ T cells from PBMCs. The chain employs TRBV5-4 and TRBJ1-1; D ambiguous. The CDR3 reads CASSFVGTMNTEAFF. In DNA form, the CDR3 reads TGTGCCAGCAGTTTTGTGGGCACTATGAACACTGAAGCTTTCTTT.